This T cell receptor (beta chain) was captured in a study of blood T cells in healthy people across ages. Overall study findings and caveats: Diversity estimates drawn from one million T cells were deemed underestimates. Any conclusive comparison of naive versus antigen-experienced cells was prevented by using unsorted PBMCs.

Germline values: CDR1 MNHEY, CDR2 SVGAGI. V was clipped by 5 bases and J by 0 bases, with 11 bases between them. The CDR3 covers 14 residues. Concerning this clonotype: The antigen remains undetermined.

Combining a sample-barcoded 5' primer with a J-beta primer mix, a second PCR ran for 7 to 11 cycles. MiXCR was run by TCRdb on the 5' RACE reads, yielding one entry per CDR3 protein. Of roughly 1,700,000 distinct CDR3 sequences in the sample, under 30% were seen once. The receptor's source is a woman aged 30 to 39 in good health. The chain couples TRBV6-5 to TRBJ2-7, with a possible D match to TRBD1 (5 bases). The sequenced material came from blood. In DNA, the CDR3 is TGTGCCAGCAGTAGGACAAGGGCCTCCTACGAGCAGTACTTC. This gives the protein CASSRTRASYEQYF.